This T cell receptor (beta chain) was recorded in a study of OX40 agonist ivuxolimab in advanced cancers. Across the whole study: Every 2 weeks, ivuxolimab was infused into the patients intravenously at between 0.01 and 10 mg/kg.

Assay used: immunoSEQ multiplex PCR; TCRdb lists only in-frame clones, some missing. The sample has approximately 80,000 clones; about 82% are singletons. Germline V gene data show CDR1 as SGHNT and CDR2 as YYREEE (reference sequence). This CDR3 is built from 14 residues. The V gene end was trimmed by 4 bases and the J gene end by 2 bases; junction bases not matched to a gene: 5. The rearrangement links TRBV5-4 to TRBJ2-7, with 8 bases aligning to TRBD1. Sequences were derived from CD4+ or CD8+ T cells sorted from blood, sampled in a trial of the OX40 agonist ivuxolimab. This clonotype originated in an adult with an advanced solid tumor such as melanoma, head and neck, liver or kidney cancer. CDR3 sequence reads: CASSRGQDAYEQYF. The DNA for the CDR3 is TGTGCCAGCAGCCGGGGACAGGACGCCTACGAGCAGTACTTC.